This entry describes one T cell receptor (beta chain). These data belong to a study of OX40 agonist ivuxolimab in advanced cancers. Across the study: Checkpoint inhibitors had been given previously to 40% of patients.

The timepoints at which blood was sampled were baseline, cycle 4 day 1, and cycle 7 day 1. Profiling relied on immunoSEQ multiplex PCR, and the TCRdb table lists in-frame clones only, not all of them. The table lists fewer than 85,000 clones, approximately 90% of them singletons. Trimming took 2 bases from V and 7 from J, leaving 9 bases between them. The CDR3 spans 14 residues. The germline V gene has CDR1 KGHSH and CDR2 LQKENI. This chain connects TRBV18 to TRBJ1-6; D possibly corresponds to TRBD1 (6 bases). The starting material was CD4+ or CD8+ T cells sorted from blood, obtained in a trial of the OX40 agonist ivuxolimab. The receptor's source is an adult with an advanced solid tumor such as melanoma, head and neck, liver or kidney cancer. The CDR3 spells CASSPGDTNSPLHF. The DNA for the CDR3 is TGTGCCAGCTCACCAGGGGACACCAATTCACCCCTCCACTTT.